A selection of T cell receptor beta chains follows, all from one sample in a study of cytomegalovirus exposure and HLA in healthy donors. The repertoire was sequenced with immunoSEQ multiplex PCR; TCRdb's copy has only in-frame clones and lacks some. The sample includes fewer than 250,000 clones, roughly 86% of them seen just once. The specimen sequenced was PBMCs. The receptors were gathered from a woman aged 18-35 years in good health and CMV-seronegative. Both conserved end residues are part of each CDR3. D genes are given only for firm matches. Part of the rows lack a size; the others show once, few, many or a class for expanded clones.

TRBJ2-5,-,TRBV10-3,TRBD2,CAIRAASGKGWDQETQYF,TGTGCCATCAGGGCGGCTAGCGGGAAAGGATGGGATCAAGAGACCCAGTACTTC
TRBJ2-7,-,TRBV19,TRBD1,CASSSRGRTGSNYEQYF,TGTGCCAGTAGTTCACGGGGGCGGACAGGGTCCAACTACGAGCAGTACTTC
TRBJ1-2,once,TRBV5-8,-,CASSLRGQVHRYTF,TGTGCCAGCAGCTTGAGAGGGCAGGTCCATCGCTACACCTTC
TRBJ1-2,once,TRBV2,TRBD1,CASSGGTGPGYGYTF,TGTGCCAGCAGTGGCGGGACAGGGCCTGGCTATGGCTACACCTTC
TRBJ1-5,-,TRBV28,TRBD1,CASSFLPRGARNQPQHF,TGTGCCAGCAGCTTTCTCCCCAGGGGGGCGCGCAATCAGCCCCAGCATTTT
TRBJ2-7,-,TRBV5-8,-,CASSPRGNEQYF,TGTGCCAGCAGCCCTCGGGGTAACGAGCAGTACTTC
TRBJ1-1,once,TRBV6-5,-,CASSYSAGIPFF,TGTGCCAGCAGTTACTCGGCCGGGATACCTTTCTTT
TRBJ2-1,-,TRBV13,-,CASSLGGGLGNNEQFF,TGTGCCAGCAGCTTAGGCGGGGGGCTGGGAAACAATGAGCAGTTCTTC
TRBJ2-5,-,TRBV18,-,CASSPGVRGETQYF,TGTGCCAGCTCACCAGGAGTCAGGGGTGAGACCCAGTACTTC
TRBJ1-2,-,TRBV7-2,TRBD1,CASSLAGGGGQVYGYTF,TGTGCCAGCAGCTTAGCCGGCGGAGGGGGACAGGTCTATGGCTACACCTTC
TRBJ2-1,-,TRBV27,-,CASSTLWQGGAYNEQFF,TGTGCCAGCAGTACCCTATGGCAGGGGGGAGCCTACAATGAGCAGTTCTTC
TRBJ1-5,-,TRBV5-4,-,CASSLQGNQPQHF,TGTGCCAGCAGCTTGCAGGGGAATCAGCCCCAGCATTTT
TRBJ2-7,-,TRBV2,TRBD2,CAILGTSGSPEQYF,TGTGCCATCCTGGGGACTAGCGGGAGCCCCGAGCAGTACTTC
TRBJ2-1,-,TRBV18,-,CASSPPSTVYNEQFF,TGTGCCAGCTCACCACCGTCAACAGTTTACAATGAGCAGTTCTTC
TRBJ2-7,once,TRBV7-2,-,CASSLDGSSEQYF,TGTGCCAGCAGCTTAGACGGGAGTTCCGAGCAGTACTTC
TRBJ2-1,-,TRBV4-2,TRBD2,CASSHDLAGANEQFF,TGTGCCAGCAGCCACGATCTAGCGGGAGCCAATGAGCAGTTCTTC
TRBJ2-4,-,TRBV9,-,CASSTRRGTERGIAKNIQYF,TGTGCCAGCAGCACCCGTCGGGGAACCGAGAGAGGAATAGCCAAAAACATTCAGTACTTC
TRBJ2-5,-,TRBV12-2,-,CASRIGGTSGLLGETQYF,TGTGCAAGTCGCATAGGGGGGACTAGCGGTCTTCTGGGGGAGACCCAGTACTTC
TRBJ2-7,-,TRBV7-9,TRBD1,CSSSFEQGISYEQYF,TGTTCCAGCAGCTTTGAACAGGGGATATCCTACGAGCAGTACTTC
TRBJ1-5,-,TRBV27,TRBD1,CASSWGQGINQPQHF,TGTGCCAGCAGTTGGGGACAGGGAATCAATCAGCCCCAGCATTTT
TRBJ2-5,-,TRBV29-1,-,CSVEKAVQETQYF,TGCAGCGTTGAAAAAGCGGTCCAAGAGACCCAGTACTTC
TRBJ2-2,-,TRBV28,TRBD1,CASSLLPGQGNTGELFF,TGTGCCAGCAGTCTTCTTCCGGGACAGGGGAACACCGGGGAGCTGTTTTTT
TRBJ1-1,-,TRBV6-1,-,CASSQDEEGNTEAFF,TGTGCCAGCAGTCAAGACGAAGAGGGGAACACTGAAGCTTTCTTT